Described below is a single TCR beta chain sequence and its context. These data originate in a study of blood T cell repertoires in COVID-19. The overall study: In each case, the material was cDNA or gDNA derived from T cells, B-cell-depleted T cells, or PBMCs.

Authors' processing steps: Amplifying reference gene primers gave estimates of nucleated cell counts. Clones were sequenced by immunoSEQ multiplex PCR, and TCRdb holds only the in-frame ones, with some missing. For V, J and clone size, that table is used; D and trimming come from the DNA. The sample records some 50,000 clones, around 82% being singletons. Trimming at V came to 3 bases and at J to 8 bases, leaving 4 bases not matched to a gene. CDR3 size: 15 residues. Germline V gene sequence: CDR1 LGHNA, CDR2 YNFKEQ. Sequenced input: peripheral blood. V is TRBV4-2 and J is TRBJ1-6; TRBD1 agrees at 10 bases. The clonotype was recovered from a human donor in a cohort sampled during active COVID-19. For the CDR3, the DNA is TGTGCCAGCAGCCAGATCGGGACAGGGGATTCACCCCTCCACTTT. Encoded protein: CASSQIGTGDSPLHF.